The sample holds many counts of the clone carrying this T cell receptor beta chain. cDNA molecules carried unique molecular identifiers, and template switching added a universal primer site. One entry per CDR3 protein, called by TCRdb with MiXCR from the 5' RACE reads. The sample shows under 450,000 distinct CDR3 sequences, around a sixth of them seen only once. This entry comes from a study of identical twins. Germline V gene data show CDR1 as SGDLS and CDR2 as YYNGEE. Trimming at V came to 4 bases and at J to 6 bases, leaving 6 bases not matched to a gene. The length of the CDR3 is 14 residues. This TCR derives from a man aged 50 to 60 in good health. The sample consisted of naive T cells sorted from blood. The V and J genes are TRBV9 and TRBJ2-7; 11 positions match TRBD2. CDR3 loop: CASSRTTSGAEQYF. Written as DNA, the CDR3 is TGTGCCAGCAGCCGCACGACTAGCGGGGCCGAGCAGTACTTC. Full variable domain (remainder filled in from reference TRBV9 and TRBJ2-7): DSGVTQTPKHLITATGQRVTLRCSPRSGDLSVYWYQQSLDQGLQFLIQYYNGEERAKGNILERFSAQQFPDLHSELNLSSLELGDSALYFCASSRTTSGAEQYFGPGTRLTVT.